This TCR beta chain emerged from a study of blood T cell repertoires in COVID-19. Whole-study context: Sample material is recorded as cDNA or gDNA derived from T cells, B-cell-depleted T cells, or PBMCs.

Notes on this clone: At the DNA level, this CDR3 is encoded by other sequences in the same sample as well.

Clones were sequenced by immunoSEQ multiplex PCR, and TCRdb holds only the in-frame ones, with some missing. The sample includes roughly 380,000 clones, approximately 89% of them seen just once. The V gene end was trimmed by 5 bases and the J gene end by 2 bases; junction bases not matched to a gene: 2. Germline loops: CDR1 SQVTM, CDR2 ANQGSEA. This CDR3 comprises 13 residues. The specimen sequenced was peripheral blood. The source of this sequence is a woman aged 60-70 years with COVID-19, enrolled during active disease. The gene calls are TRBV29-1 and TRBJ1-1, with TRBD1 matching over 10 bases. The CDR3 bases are TGCAGCGTTAGGACAGGGGGTAACACTGAAGCTTTCTTT. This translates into CSVRTGGNTEAFF.